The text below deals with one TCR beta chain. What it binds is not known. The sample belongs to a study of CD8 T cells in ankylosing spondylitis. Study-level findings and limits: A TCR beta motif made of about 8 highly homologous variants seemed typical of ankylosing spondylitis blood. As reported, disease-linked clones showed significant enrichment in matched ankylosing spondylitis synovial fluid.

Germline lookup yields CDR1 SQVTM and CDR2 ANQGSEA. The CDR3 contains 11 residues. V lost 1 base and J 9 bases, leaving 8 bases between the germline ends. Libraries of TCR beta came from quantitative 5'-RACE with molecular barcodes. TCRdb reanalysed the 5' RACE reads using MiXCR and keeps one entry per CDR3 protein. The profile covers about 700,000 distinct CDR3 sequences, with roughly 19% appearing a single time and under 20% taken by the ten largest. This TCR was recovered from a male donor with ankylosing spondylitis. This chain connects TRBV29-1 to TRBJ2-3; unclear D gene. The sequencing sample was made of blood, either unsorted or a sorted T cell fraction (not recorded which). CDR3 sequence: CSVEAEGTQYF. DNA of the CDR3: TGCAGCGTTGAAGCCGAAGGAACGCAGTATTTT.